The TCR beta chain described here comes from a study of cytomegalovirus exposure and HLA in healthy donors (dated by TCRdb to the late 2010s). Concerning the study at large: An earlier analysis of roughly 630 of the donors reported approximately 300 Gb of sequence data and around 120 million unique TCR beta sequences from some 180 million T cells. Roughly 300 gigabases of sequencing data and 70 million to 100 million unique TCR sequences were included in an early release covering several hundred HLA-typed donors. The genetic ancestry cluster associated with self-reported Caucasian donors included 81% of the 350 to 500 genotyped donors. The study aimed to test whether cataloging public T cell receptors could reveal signatures of past pathogen exposure. Using immunosequencing, the study profiled T cell repertoires from 666 subjects and related those repertoires to cytomegalovirus serostatus. A separate validation cohort of some 130 different subjects was used in addition to the roughly 640-subject first cohort. To predict cytomegalovirus infection status, the study combined high-throughput TCR immunosequencing, statistical association of individual TCRs with disease status, and machine learning. To study patterns of TCR occurrence, a later analysis re-analyzed previously published TCR beta repertoires from 650 to 750 donors and added high-resolution HLA genotyping. Rather than using new phenotypic data, the later analysis identified candidate immune exposures from TCR beta sequences and from how often those sequences occurred across donors. An earlier analysis of some 600 of the donors applied high-throughput TCR beta sequencing to assess whether each TCR beta V gene segment acted as functional or pseudogenic. Alongside the repertoire data, information on donor age, sex, ethnicity and CMV serostatus was compiled. A later genetic analysis used genome-wide SNP genotypes for about 55% of the 666 donors, treating that subset as a discovery cohort. All discovery cohort repertoires had been generated on a single sequencing platform. Both class I and class II loci were covered by HLA typing, at four-digit resolution. Typing coverage varied by locus: about 629-640 donors for A, B, C, DRB1 and DQB1; more than 500 for DQA1; about 590 for DPA1; approximately 450 for DPB1. Because of strong linkage in the cohort, roughly five DR-DQ haplotypes were treated as single units for association and clustering. Across about 380 genotyped donors of the cohort, an average of roughly 250,000 unique TCR beta nucleotide sequences per donor were sequenced, and approximately 19% of those sequences were non-productive. Findings and caveats that apply to the study as a whole: In a later genetic analysis, fewer N-insertions in productive TCRs were reported among donors in an Asian-associated ancestry cluster than the roughly 640-donor mean. A later analysis associated 16,951 TCR beta sequences with specific HLA alleles at a false discovery rate of 0.05. A cluster of highly shared sequence variants was judged likely to represent a technical artifact of the sequencing pipeline. According to a later analysis, most CMV-associated TCR beta chains appeared to be HLA-restricted, and the HLA associations seemed to be driven largely by CMV exposure. Presence/absence analyses assumed roughly uniform sequencing depth across donors, an assumption that may not hold. CMV serostatus was the only immune exposure information available for the cohort. Because HLA typing was unavailable for some donors at each locus, only the typed subset was used in association tests. It was suggested by the authors that the approach could potentially be generalized to other disease states and immunological phenotypes. Broadly in line with IMGT annotations, most TCR beta V segments showed up in productive rearrangements about 90% or about 30% of the time in an earlier analysis of roughly 590 of the donors. In a later analysis, HLA-associated TCR beta chains showed more clonal expansion and lower generation probabilities than non-associated chains that were equally common. An association between a missense DCLRE1C variant and V-gene and J-gene trimming of TCR beta chains was found in a later genetic analysis and replicated in an independent cohort. According to a later analysis, TCR association rates differed among HLA loci, with DRB1 alleles showing the most associated TCRs and HLA-C alleles showing the fewest. Strong co-occurrence of HLA alleles, especially DR and DQ, made assigning TCR associations to individual alleles difficult. In this cohort, only TCR beta chains were sequenced, and detectable features were limited by the absence of alpha or paired-chain data. The study listed approximately 160 TCR beta chains as associated with cytomegalovirus. A few of the identified cytomegalovirus-associated TCR beta chains were confirmed in vitro to be specific for cytomegalovirus antigens. The 87-base-pair reads could not distinguish some IMGT-functional V segments, including TRBV6-2 and TRBV6-3, so those segments were excluded. In both the original and validation cohorts, the classifier was reported to diagnose cytomegalovirus status with high specificity and sensitivity. While some public TCRs were present in many individuals, most TCR sequences turned up only very rarely across donors. Because counts were too low, under 20 rarely observed V segments, including chromosome 9 orphons, were left out of the earlier analysis of 500 to 750 of the donors. Correlated functional status among segregating V segments might reflect linkage disequilibrium, but an unknown experimental factor could not be ruled out. A further reported finding was that TCR beta sequences accurately predicted the HLA-A and HLA-B alleles for most subjects in the first cohort. Several of the top co-occurrence clusters appeared to be linked to parvovirus B19, influenza, CMV and Epstein-Barr virus, according to a later analysis.

Libraries were built with the immunoSEQ multiplex PCR assay. For the multiplex PCR, a mixture combining 60 forward primers for TCR Vbeta segments and 13 reverse primers for TCR Jbeta segments was used. The CDR3 region of rearranged TCR beta genes was amplified from genomic DNA with a multiplex PCR assay. Amplified TCR beta libraries were sequenced as 87-base-pair reads on the Illumina HiSeq System. Under the source paper's analysis protocol: Across the 670 or so repertoires, a later analysis counted some 81 million unique TCR beta chains, roughly 11 million of which were shared by at least two donors. To remove PCR and sequencing errors, raw reads were error-corrected and collapsed into unique sequences using a nearest-neighbor algorithm that merged closely related sequences. Alignment of CDR3 sequences to IMGT reference sequences was used to assign V, D and J gene segments. For a sequence to be retained, at least a six-nucleotide match to both a V gene segment and a J gene segment was required. Rearrangements were classified as productive when the CDR3 lacked stop codons and remained in frame with V and J, and all other rearrangements were classified as non-productive. CDR3 was defined according to IMGT convention as the region running from the second conserved V-encoded cysteine to the conserved J-encoded phenylalanine. In an earlier analysis of around 600 of the donors, sequences lacking an unambiguous match to a single V gene segment were excluded. In an earlier analysis of 587 of the donors, V segments were called functional above 56.7% productive rearrangements and were called segregating when the between-donor standard deviation exceeded 5%. To diagnose cytomegalovirus status from the catalog of TCR beta chain sequences, a statistical classification framework was built. In a later analysis, TCR nucleotide sequences were compared against IMGT/GENE-DB human TR gene sequences so that V and J genes could be assigned. A later analysis assigned CDR3 sequences and most-parsimonious VDJ recombination scenarios with the TCRdist pipeline. In a later analysis, each TCR beta chain was defined by its CDR3 amino acid sequence together with its V-gene family, and reads lacking a unique V-gene family were excluded. As a way to deal with suspected cross-contamination and a sequencing artifact, a later analysis dropped approximately 590 nucleotide sequences that were highly shared and had low generation probability. In a later analysis, a clonal expansion index was calculated for each public chain from normalized within-repertoire ranks of inferred template counts. A later analysis computed generation probabilities with a VDJ recombination model fitted to out-of-frame rearrangements, and checked the results against IGoR. Hypergeometric tests were used in a later analysis to score TCR-TCR, TCR-HLA and TCR-CMV co-occurrence, with a repertoire-size bias correction applied to the TCR pairs. False discovery rates were estimated in a later analysis by permuting HLA or CMV assignments 20 times. In a later analysis, co-occurring TCRs were grouped using DBSCAN, with TCRdist sequence similarity added in when clustering inside HLA-allele-positive subsets. Repertoires with fewer than 30,000 or more than 120,000 public chains were left out of co-occurrence clustering, as were about five repertoires with anomalous nucleotide sharing. TCRdb limited this immuneACCESS table to in-frame rearrangements with V and J called. A share of clones is missing; checked studies link under half to unresolved V genes, and the rest is unexplained. The DNA was the basis for D and trimming; V, J and clone size are from that table. This sample lists 150,000 to 200,000 clones; more than 70% were detected once. About 1% of the sample goes to the ten largest clones.

There are 14 amino acids in the CDR3, from cysteine to phenylalanine inclusive. Only the CDR3 DNA is retained, 42 bases long and in frame from the first base. Here V drops 4 bases and J drops 11 bases, and the junction holds 13 bases not matched to any gene. CDR1 and CDR2, per the germline V gene (reference sequence), are SGHNT and YYREEE. The cohort consisted of hundreds of healthy bone marrow donors. All cohort members were sampled while nominally healthy, although unrecorded immune exposures were likely present. The donor was CMV seronegative and belonged to the group of under 400 seronegative cohort members. Every donor gave a peripheral blood sample, and the peripheral blood mononuclear cells from that sample were used for TCR beta sequencing. The Qiagen DNeasy Blood Extraction Kit was used to extract genomic DNA from the blood cell samples. As concerns this clone: There is no known antigen for this receptor. No much larger clone exists at a distance of one base, and base qualities are not known.

The rearranged segments are TRBV5-4 and TRBJ2-5, with 8 junctional bases fitting TRBD1. Sample: PBMCs. This receptor was taken from a man aged 30-40 years in good health and CMV-seronegative. This receptor carries the CDR3 CASSQTGDQVEQYF. The DNA reads TGTGCCAGCAGCCAGACAGGGGATCAGGTGGAGCAGTACTTC.